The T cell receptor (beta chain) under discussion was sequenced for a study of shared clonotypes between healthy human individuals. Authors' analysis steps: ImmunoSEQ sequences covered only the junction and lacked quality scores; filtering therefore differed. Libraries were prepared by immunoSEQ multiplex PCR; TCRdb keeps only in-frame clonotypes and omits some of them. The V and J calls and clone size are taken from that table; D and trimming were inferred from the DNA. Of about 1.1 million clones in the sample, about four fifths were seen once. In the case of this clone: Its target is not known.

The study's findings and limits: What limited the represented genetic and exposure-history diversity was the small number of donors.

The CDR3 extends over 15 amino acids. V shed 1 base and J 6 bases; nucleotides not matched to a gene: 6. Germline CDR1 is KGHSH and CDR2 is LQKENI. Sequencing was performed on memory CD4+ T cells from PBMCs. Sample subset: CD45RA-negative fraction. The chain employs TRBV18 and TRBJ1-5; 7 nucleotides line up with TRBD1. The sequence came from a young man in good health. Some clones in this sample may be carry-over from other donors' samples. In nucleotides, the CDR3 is TGTGCCAGCTCACCACGGACAGGCCAGATTCAGCCCCAGCATTTT. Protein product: CASSPRTGQIQPQHF.